The next 14 T cell receptor beta chains were all read from a single sample in a study of T cell changes during pregnancy in multiple sclerosis. Data came from immunoSEQ multiplex PCR; TCRdb stores just in-frame clones and leaves some out. The sample holds approximately 44,000 clones, 70% to 90% seen once. The source was CD4+ T cells from peripheral blood mononuclear cells, collected in the first trimester of pregnancy. The receptors stem from a female donor with multiple sclerosis, enrolled in a pregnancy study.

The V gene is TRBV28, the J gene TRBJ2-4; 10 nucleotides agree with TRBD1. The CDR3 consists of 13 residues. Per the germline V gene, CDR1 is MDHEN and CDR2 is SYDVKM. The V segment lost 4 bases and the J segment 13 bases; nucleotides outside the gene matches: 7. In DNA, the CDR3 is TGTGCCAGCAGTTCTCCTATGGGACAGGGGCAGTACTTC. The encoded protein is CASSSPMGQGQYF.

The chain employs TRBV5-6 and TRBJ1-1; perhaps TRBD1 as D (6 bases). The V end lost 4 bases, the J end lost 2 bases, and 12 bases lay between the germline ends. Germline CDR1 and CDR2: SGHDT and YYEEEE. The CDR3 is 14 amino acids. The chain's CDR3 is CASSRGTTNTEAFF. The CDR3 nucleotides are TGTGCCAGCAGCAGGGGGACAACAAACACTGAAGCTTTCTTT.

The chain links TRBV28 to TRBJ2-7, with TRBD2 matching over 14 bases. Looked up from germline, CDR1 is MDHEN and CDR2 is SYDVKM. Trimming at V came to 3 bases and at J to 0 bases, leaving 10 bases not matched to a gene. The CDR3 totals 19 residues. CDR3 DNA: TGTGCCAGCAGTTTTCGGCCGGGGACTAGCGGGAGATACTCCTACGAGCAGTACTTC. This codes for CASSFRPGTSGRYSYEQYF. Drawing the rest from reference TRBV28 and TRBJ2-7, the complete variable domain is DVKVTQSSRYLVKRTGEKVFLECVQDMDHENMFWYRQDPGLGLRLIYFSYDVKMKEKGDIPEGYSVSREKKERFSLILESASTNQTSMYLCASSFRPGTSGRYSYEQYFGPGTRLTVT.

The chain links TRBV5-1 to TRBJ1-1, with D possibly matching TRBD1 (6 bases). This CDR3 has 14 amino acids. CDR1 is SGHRS and CDR2 is YFSETQ in the germline V gene. Trimming took off 3 bases at V and 5 bases at J, with 14 bases between the two ends. The CDR3 loop reads CASSYTGRETEAFF. The CDR3 region has the DNA TGCGCCAGCAGCTACACAGGGCGGGAGACTGAAGCTTTCTTT.

The gene calls are TRBV10-1 and TRBJ2-7; 12 bases map to TRBD2. V lost 0 bases, J lost 0 bases, and 3 bases stayed unmatched. The V gene's germline CDR1 is WNHNN and CDR2 SYGVQD (reference sequence). CDR3 size: 17 residues. Written as DNA, the CDR3 is TGCGCCAGCAGTGAGTCTGGACTAGCGGGAAGCTCCTACGAGCAGTACTTC. It encodes CASSESGLAGSSYEQYF.

This rearrangement joins TRBV7-2 to TRBJ1-5; D call uncertain. Germline lookup yields CDR1 SGHTA and CDR2 FQGNSA. This CDR3 spans 14 amino acids. V lost 1 base and J lost 3, with 7 bases in between. Written as DNA, the CDR3 is TGTGCCAGCAGCTTAGGGGGAGTCAATCAGCCCCAGCATTTT. Protein: CASSLGGVNQPQHF.

V usage is TRBV19 and J usage is TRBJ1-2; D is unclear. Per the germline V gene, CDR1 is LNHDA and CDR2 is SQIVND (reference sequence). V lost 5 bases and J 4 bases, leaving 11 bases between the germline ends. This CDR3 spans 13 amino acids. CDR3 region: CASSQGDTYGYTF. The CDR3, as DNA: TGTGCCAGTAGTCAAGGAGATACCTATGGCTACACCTTC.

The rearrangement uses TRBV7-9 and TRBJ1-5, with D perhaps matching TRBD1 (5 bases). CDR1 is SEHNR and CDR2 is FQNEAQ in the germline V gene (reference sequence). V lost 0 bases and J 6 bases, leaving 9 bases between the germline ends. The CDR3 loop spans 14 amino acids. CDR3 protein: CASSLAGEGQPQHF. CDR3 DNA: TGTGCCAGCAGCTTAGCAGGGGAGGGTCAGCCCCAGCATTTT.

The sample holds a few counts of this clone. J is TRBJ1-1 and V is TRBV11-1; unclear D gene. The CDR3 is 12 residues long. Trimming cost V 1 base and J 11 bases, with 11 bases left between them. The germline gives CDR1 SGHAT, CDR2 FQDESV (reference sequence). The CDR3 region is CASSLDGRRAFF. The DNA of the CDR3 is TGTGCCAGCAGCTTAGATGGGAGGAGGGCTTTCTTT.

DNA of the CDR3: TGTGCCAGCAGCGCCTGCAAGAGACAGGGCGGAGATACGCAGTATTTT. Translation: CASSACKRQGGDTQYF. V gene TRBV9 combines with J gene TRBJ2-3; 7 nucleotides agree with TRBD1. The trim removed 3 bases at V and 5 bases at J, leaving 12 bases unmatched. The CDR3 has 16 residues. Germline V lookup: CDR1 SGDLS, CDR2 YYNGEE.

CDR3 coding DNA: TGCGCCAGCAGCCAAGGGGACAGGGACACAGATACGCAGTATTTT. It is translated as CASSQGDRDTDTQYF. The V gene is TRBV4-3, the J gene TRBJ2-3, with 9 bases identical to TRBD1. J gave up 2 bases and V 1 base, and 1 base lay outside the gene matches. Germline assignment: CDR1 LGHNA and CDR2 YSLEER. CDR3 length: 15 amino acids.

The chain links TRBV6-5 to TRBJ1-5; D is unresolved. The CDR3 covers 15 residues. With 4 bases removed from V and 0 bases from J, the gap between germline ends came to 10 bases. Germline CDR1 MNHEY, CDR2 SVGAGI. In DNA form, the CDR3 reads TGTGCCAGCAGTTCGGGTTTGTCTAGCAATCAGCCCCAGCATTTT. Its protein is CASSSGLSSNQPQHF.

The chain is built from TRBV9 and TRBJ2-6; the D is unclear. The CDR3 is made up of 13 amino acids. Germline V gene sequence: CDR1 SGDLS, CDR2 YYNGEE. Between the trimmed V and J ends, which lost 0 bases and 4 bases, there was a span of 2 bases. Here the CDR3 DNA reads TGTGCCAGCAGCGTAGTAGGGGCCAACGTCCTGACTTTC. Translating gives CASSVVGANVLTF.

The CDR3 DNA is TGTGCCAGCAGTTTTGGGACAGTTTTCTATGGCTACACCTTC. Translation: CASSFGTVFYGYTF. J is TRBJ1-2 and V is TRBV28, with TRBD1 matching 7 bases. Germline lookup yields CDR1 MDHEN and CDR2 SYDVKM. After removal of 3 bases from V and 4 bases from J, the junction contained 5 bases not matched to a gene. CDR3 length: 14 residues.